A selection of T cell receptor beta chains follows, all from one sample in a study of CD8+ T cells in alopecia areata. The repertoire was sequenced with immunoSEQ multiplex PCR; TCRdb's copy has only in-frame clones and lacks some. Of roughly 100,000 clones in the sample, 55% to 70% were seen once. This specimen was CD8+ T cells sorted from blood, taken at approximately week 56, from a patient treated with tofacitinib. These receptors were obtained from a human donor with alopecia areata. CDR3s include the opening cysteine and the closing phenylalanine or tryptophan. A D gene is named only where the DNA matches it firmly. A row's size may be missing; if present it is once, few, many or a size class.

TRBV6-5	-	14	TRBJ2-2	-	CASMGTGRTGELFF	TGTGCCAGCATGGGAACAGGGCGCACCGGGGAGCTGTTTTTT
TRBV9	-	12	TRBJ2-2	-	CASTGGTGELFF	TGTGCCAGCACCGGGGGTACCGGGGAGCTGTTTTTT
TRBV6-5	-	14	TRBJ2-7	-	CASSYSLADYEQYF	TGTGCCAGCAGTTACTCTCTAGCAGACTACGAGCAGTACTTC
TRBV7-8	-	18	TRBJ2-5	-	CASSLGAAGPGEGGTQYF	TGTGCCAGCAGCTTAGGAGCGGCAGGGCCGGGGGAAGGGGGGACCCAGTACTTC
TRBV15	-	15	TRBJ2-7	few	CATSRDRSLTYEQYF	TGTGCCACCAGCAGAGACCGATCTCTTACCTACGAGCAGTACTTC
TRBV19	-	14	TRBJ2-6	few	CASSAGAGANVLTF	TGTGCCAGTAGTGCAGGAGCCGGGGCCAACGTCCTGACTTTC
TRBV5-1	-	12	TRBJ2-7	-	CASSAETYEQYF	TGCGCCAGCAGCGCCGAAACCTACGAGCAGTACTTC
TRBV30	-	13	TRBJ1-2	-	CAWSVGPIYGYTF	TGTGCCTGGAGTGTAGGGCCTATCTATGGCTACACCTTC
TRBV20-1	TRBD2	11	TRBJ2-3	-	CSASGLEAQYF	TGCAGTGCTAGCGGACTAGAAGCGCAGTATTTT
TRBV30	-	15	TRBJ2-3	once	CAWSVVLAGADTQYF	TGTGCCTGGAGTGTCGTTTTAGCCGGTGCAGATACGCAGTATTTT
TRBV13	-	15	TRBJ2-7	-	CASSLRDIGTYEQYF	TGTGCCAGCAGCTTACGGGACATAGGAACCTACGAGCAGTACTTC
TRBV15	TRBD1	18	TRBJ2-3	-	CATSSPPPKGATADTQYF	TGTGCCACCAGCAGTCCGCCCCCAAAGGGGGCTACGGCAGATACGCAGTATTTT
TRBV27	TRBD2	16	TRBJ2-1	-	CASSGWTSGGANEQFF	TGTGCCAGCAGTGGGTGGACTAGCGGGGGGGCAAATGAGCAGTTCTTC
TRBV6-6	-	13	TRBJ1-1	-	CASSPSRFDEAFF	TGTGCCAGCAGCCCCTCGAGGTTCGATGAAGCTTTCTTT
TRBV29-1	-	14	TRBJ1-4	-	CSVEALGEGEKLFF	TGCAGCGTTGAAGCCCTTGGGGAGGGGGAAAAACTGTTTTTT
TRBV29-1	-	11	TRBJ2-3	-	CSVSPADTQYF	TGCAGCGTGAGTCCGGCAGATACGCAGTATTTT
TRBV15	TRBD1	14	TRBJ2-7	-	CATSGRQGTGEQYF	TGTGCCACCAGCGGACGACAGGGGACGGGCGAGCAGTACTTC
TRBV11-1	TRBD2	15	TRBJ2-7	-	CASSRTSLLLDEQYF	TGTGCCAGCAGCCGGACTAGCCTTCTCTTAGACGAGCAGTACTTC
TRBV7-2	-	15	TRBJ2-5	few	CASSLGLAWAETQYF	TGTGCCAGCAGCTTAGGCCTAGCGTGGGCGGAGACCCAGTACTTC
TRBV10-2	-	13	TRBJ2-3	-	CASSESATDTQYF	TGCGCCAGCAGTGAGTCGGCTACAGATACGCAGTATTTT